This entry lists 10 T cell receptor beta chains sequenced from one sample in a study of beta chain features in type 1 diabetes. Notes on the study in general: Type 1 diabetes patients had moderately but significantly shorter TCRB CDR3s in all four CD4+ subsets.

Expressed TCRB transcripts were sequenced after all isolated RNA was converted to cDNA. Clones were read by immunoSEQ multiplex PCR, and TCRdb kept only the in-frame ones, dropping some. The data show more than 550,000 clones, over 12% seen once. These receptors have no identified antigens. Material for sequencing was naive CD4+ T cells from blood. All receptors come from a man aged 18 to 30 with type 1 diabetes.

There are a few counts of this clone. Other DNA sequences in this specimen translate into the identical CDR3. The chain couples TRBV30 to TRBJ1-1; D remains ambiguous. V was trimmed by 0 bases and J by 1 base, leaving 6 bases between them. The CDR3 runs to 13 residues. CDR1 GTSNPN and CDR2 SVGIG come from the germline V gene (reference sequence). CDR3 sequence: CAWSVSPNTEAFF. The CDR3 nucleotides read TGTGCCTGGAGTGTCAGTCCGAACACTGAAGCTTTCTTT.

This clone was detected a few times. The CDR3 coding sequence is TGTGCCATCAGTGAAGCGGGAGGGTTGGACAATGAGCAGTTCTTC. Its translation is CAISEAGGLDNEQFF. This sequence joins TRBV10-3 and TRBJ2-1; 10 nucleotides agree with TRBD2. The V gene's germline CDR1 is ENHRY and CDR2 SYGVKD. J gave up 5 bases and V 3 bases, and 4 bases lay outside the gene matches. CDR3 length: 15 residues.

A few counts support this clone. The CDR3 reads CSVGVRQTGELFF. The CDR3 coding sequence is TGCAGCGTCGGAGTAAGGCAGACCGGGGAGCTGTTTTTT. The V gene is TRBV29-1, the J gene TRBJ2-2; D is undetermined. The germline CDR1 and CDR2 sequences are SQVTM and ANQGSEA. Trimming took 6 bases from V and 5 from J, leaving 13 bases between them. The CDR3 has 13 amino acids.

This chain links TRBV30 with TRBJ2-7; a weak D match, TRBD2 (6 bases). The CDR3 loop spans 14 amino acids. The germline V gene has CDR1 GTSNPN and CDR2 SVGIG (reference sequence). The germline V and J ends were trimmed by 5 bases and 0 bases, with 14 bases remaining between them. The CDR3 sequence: CAWESGVASYEQYF. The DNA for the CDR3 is TGTGCCTGGGAATCGGGGGTCGCCTCCTACGAGCAGTACTTC. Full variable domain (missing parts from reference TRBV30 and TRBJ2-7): SQTIHQWPATLVQPVGSPLSLECTVEGTSNPNLYWYRQAAGRGLQLLFYSVGIGQISSEVPQNLSASRPQDRQFILSSKKLLLSDSGFYLCAWESGVASYEQYFGPGTRLTVT.

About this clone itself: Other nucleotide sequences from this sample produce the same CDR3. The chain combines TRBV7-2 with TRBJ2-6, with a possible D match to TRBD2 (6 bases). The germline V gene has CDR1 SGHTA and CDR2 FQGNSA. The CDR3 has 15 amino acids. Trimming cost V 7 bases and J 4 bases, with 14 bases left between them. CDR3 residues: CASTQRGSGANVLTF. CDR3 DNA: TGTGCCAGCACCCAACGGGGGTCCGGGGCCAACGTCCTGACTTTC.

The CDR3 DNA reads TGTGCCAGCAGCGAAACAATCATGGATTCACCCCTCCACTTT. Residues: CASSETIMDSPLHF. The chain carries TRBV11-1 and TRBJ1-6; unclear D gene. The CDR3 runs 14 residues. V lost 5 bases and J 8 bases, leaving 13 bases between the germline ends. The germline CDR1 and CDR2 sequences are SGHAT and FQDESV (reference sequence). Full variable domain (outside the CDR3, taken from reference TRBV11-1 and TRBJ1-6): EAEVAQSPRYKITEKSQAVAFWCDPISGHATLYWYRQILGQGPELLVQFQDESVVDDSQLPKDRFSAERLKGVDSTLKIQPAELGDSAMYLCASSETIMDSPLHFGNGTRLTVT.

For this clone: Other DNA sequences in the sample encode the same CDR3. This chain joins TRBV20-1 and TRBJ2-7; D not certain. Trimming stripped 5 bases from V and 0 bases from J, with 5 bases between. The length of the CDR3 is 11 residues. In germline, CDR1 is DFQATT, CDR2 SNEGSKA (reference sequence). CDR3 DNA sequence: TGCAGTGCTCTTGCCTCCTACGAGCAGTACTTC. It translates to CSALASYEQYF.

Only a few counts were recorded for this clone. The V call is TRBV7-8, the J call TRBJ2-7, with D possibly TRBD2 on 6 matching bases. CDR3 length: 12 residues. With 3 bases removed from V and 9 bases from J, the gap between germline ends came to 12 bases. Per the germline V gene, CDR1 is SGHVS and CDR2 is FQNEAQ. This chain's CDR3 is CASSFSGGLQYF. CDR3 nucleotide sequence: TGTGCCAGCAGCTTTTCCGGGGGTTTGCAGTACTTC.

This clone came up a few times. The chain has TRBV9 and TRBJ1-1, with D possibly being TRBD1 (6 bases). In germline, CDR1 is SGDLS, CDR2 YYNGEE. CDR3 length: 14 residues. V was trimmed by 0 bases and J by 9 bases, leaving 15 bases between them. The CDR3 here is CASSVEVGRGKAFF. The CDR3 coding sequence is TGTGCCAGCAGCGTAGAAGTGGGCAGGGGAAAAGCTTTCTTT.

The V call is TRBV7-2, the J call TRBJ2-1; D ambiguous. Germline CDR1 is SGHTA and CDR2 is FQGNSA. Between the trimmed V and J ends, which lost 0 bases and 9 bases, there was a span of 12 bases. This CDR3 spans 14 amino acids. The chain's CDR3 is CASSLARSSSEQFF. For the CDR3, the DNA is TGTGCCAGCAGCTTAGCGCGGAGCAGCAGTGAGCAGTTCTTC. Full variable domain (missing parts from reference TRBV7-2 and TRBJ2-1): GAGVSQSPSNKVTEKGKDVELRCDPISGHTALYWYRQSLGQGLEFLIYFQGNSAPDKSGLPSDRFSAERTGGSVSTLTIQRTQQEDSAVYLCASSLARSSSEQFFGPGTRLTVL.